The source of this T cell receptor (beta chain) is a study of low-dose radiotherapy and immunotherapy resistance in tumors. CDR1 is MNHEY, CDR2 SVGEGT, per germline. The CDR3 loop spans 16 amino acids. The V gene end was trimmed by 2 bases and the J gene end by 3 bases; junction bases not matched to a gene: 8. Specified time point: before trial treatment. This clonotype was detected many times. Both TCRalpha and TCRbeta chains were reverse transcribed with V-gene-specific primers. TCRs were put through approximately 20 PCR cycles of amplification with Phusion. A constant-region primer and the V-primer adapter served as the primer pair. Each CDR3 protein is one row after TCRdb ran MiXCR on the reads. The repertoire holds approximately 84,000 distinct CDR3 sequences, 15% to 20% seen once, with about 2.5% in the top ten.

This sequence was found in a male donor with prostate cancer. The sample consisted of PBMCs, taken before treatment. The gene calls are TRBV6-2 or TRBV6-3 and TRBJ1-1; 8 bases line up with TRBD1. CDR3 in DNA: TGTGCCAGCAGTTACGGGACAGGACGCTCATACACTGAAGCTTTCTTT. Translated, it gives CASSYGTGRSYTEAFF.